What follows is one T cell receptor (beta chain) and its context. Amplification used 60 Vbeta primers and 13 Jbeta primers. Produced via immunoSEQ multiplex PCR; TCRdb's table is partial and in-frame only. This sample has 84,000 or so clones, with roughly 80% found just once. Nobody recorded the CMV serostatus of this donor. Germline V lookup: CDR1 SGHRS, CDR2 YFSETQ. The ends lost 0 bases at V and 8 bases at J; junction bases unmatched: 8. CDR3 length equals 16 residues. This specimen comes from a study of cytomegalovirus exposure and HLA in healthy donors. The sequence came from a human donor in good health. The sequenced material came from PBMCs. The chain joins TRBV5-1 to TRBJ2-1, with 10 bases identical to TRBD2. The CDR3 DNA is TGCGCCAGCAGCTTGGGAGCGGGGGGGAGGGTATATGAGCAGTTCTTC. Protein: CASSLGAGGRVYEQFF.